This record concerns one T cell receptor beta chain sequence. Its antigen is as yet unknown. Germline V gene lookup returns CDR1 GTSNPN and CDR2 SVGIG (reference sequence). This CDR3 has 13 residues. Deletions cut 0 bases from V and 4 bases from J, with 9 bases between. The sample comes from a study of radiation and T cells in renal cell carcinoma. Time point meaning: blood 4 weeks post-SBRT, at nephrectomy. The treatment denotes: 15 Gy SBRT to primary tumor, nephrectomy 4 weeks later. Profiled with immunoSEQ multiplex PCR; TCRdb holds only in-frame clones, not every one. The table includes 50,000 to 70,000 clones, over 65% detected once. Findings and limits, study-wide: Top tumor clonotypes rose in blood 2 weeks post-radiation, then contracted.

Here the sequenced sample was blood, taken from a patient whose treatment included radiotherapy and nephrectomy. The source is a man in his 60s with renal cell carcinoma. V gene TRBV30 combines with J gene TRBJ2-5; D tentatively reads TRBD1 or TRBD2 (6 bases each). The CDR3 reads CAWSVKGGETQYF. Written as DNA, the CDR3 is TGTGCCTGGAGTGTAAAGGGGGGAGAGACCCAGTACTTC. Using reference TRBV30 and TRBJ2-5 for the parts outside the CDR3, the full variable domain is SQTIHQWPATLVQPVGSPLSLECTVEGTSNPNLYWYRQAAGRGLQLLFYSVGIGQISSEVPQNLSASRPQDRQFILSSKKLLLSDSGFYLCAWSVKGGETQYFGPGTRLLVL.